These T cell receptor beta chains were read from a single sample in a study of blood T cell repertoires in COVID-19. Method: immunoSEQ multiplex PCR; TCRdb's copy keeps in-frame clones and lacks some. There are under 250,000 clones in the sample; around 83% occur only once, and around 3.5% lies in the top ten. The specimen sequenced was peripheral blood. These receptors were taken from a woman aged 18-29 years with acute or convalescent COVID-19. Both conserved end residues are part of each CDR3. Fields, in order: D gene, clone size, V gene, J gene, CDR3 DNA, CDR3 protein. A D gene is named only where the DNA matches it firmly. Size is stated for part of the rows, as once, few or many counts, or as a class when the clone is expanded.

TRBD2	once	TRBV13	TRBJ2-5	TGTGCCAGCAGCTTAGTAGGGTGGGGGACTAGCGGAGAAGAGACCCAGTACTTC	CASSLVGWGTSGEETQYF
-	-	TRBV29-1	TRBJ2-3	TGCAGCGTTGAAGATCTAGAGGCGCGGTCAGATACGCAGTATTTT	CSVEDLEARSDTQYF
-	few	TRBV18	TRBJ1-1	TGTGCCAGCTCACCAGACATGTACACTGAAGCTTTCTTT	CASSPDMYTEAFF
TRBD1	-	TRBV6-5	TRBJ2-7	TGTGCCAGCACCACGGGACAGCCCTACGAGCAGTACTTC	CASTTGQPYEQYF
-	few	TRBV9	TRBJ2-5	TGTGCCAGCAGCCCCCAATCCAGGGGAGAGACCCAGTACTTC	CASSPQSRGETQYF
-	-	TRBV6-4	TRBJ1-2	TGTGCCAGCAGTGACTCTGAGGGCAATGGCTACACCTTC	CASSDSEGNGYTF
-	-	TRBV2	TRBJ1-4	TGTGCCAGCAGTGGCAGGGCGCGTGAAAAACTGTTTTTT	CASSGRAREKLFF
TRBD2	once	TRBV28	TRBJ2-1	TGTGCCAGCCGACTAGCGGGAGAAGGCAATGAGCAGTTCTTC	CASRLAGEGNEQFF
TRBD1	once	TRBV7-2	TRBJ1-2	TGTGCCAGCAGCTTAGGACAGGGGGCGCGAGGCTACACCTTC	CASSLGQGARGYTF
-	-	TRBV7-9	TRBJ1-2	TGTGCCAGCAGCGACGGACGGGGCTATGGCTACACCTTC	CASSDGRGYGYTF
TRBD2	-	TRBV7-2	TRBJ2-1	TGTGCCAGCAGCTCGGGCGGGAGGGCCTACAATGAGCAGTTCTTC	CASSSGGRAYNEQFF
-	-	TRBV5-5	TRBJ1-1	TGTGCCAGCAGCTTCGGGGAAAGCACTGAAGCTTTCTTT	CASSFGESTEAFF
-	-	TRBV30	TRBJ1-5	TGTGCCTGGAGTCAGCCTGACTGGCCCGATCAGCCCCAGCATTTT	CAWSQPDWPDQPQHF
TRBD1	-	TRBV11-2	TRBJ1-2	TGTGCCAGCAGCGCAGGGACAGGCAACGACGATGGCTACACCTTC	CASSAGTGNDDGYTF
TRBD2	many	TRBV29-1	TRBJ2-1	TGCAGCGTTGGGACTAGCGGGAGTGTTGGGTTCTTC	CSVGTSGSVGFF
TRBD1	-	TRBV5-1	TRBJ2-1	TGCGCCAGCAGCTCCAAGGACAGGGGGTTTAACAATGAGCAGTTCTTC	CASSSKDRGFNNEQFF
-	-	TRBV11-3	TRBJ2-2	TGTGCCAGCAGCTACCCGCCACAGCACGGGGAGCTGTTTTTT	CASSYPPQHGELFF
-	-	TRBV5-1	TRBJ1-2	TGCGCCAGCAGCTTTGGTGGGCACTATGGCTACACCTTC	CASSFGGHYGYTF
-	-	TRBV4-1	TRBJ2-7	TGCGCCAGCCGACCTGACGCCGGAGTCACCTACGAGCAGTACTTC	CASRPDAGVTYEQYF
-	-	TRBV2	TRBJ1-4	TGTGCCAGCAGTGAAGCGGGACACCGTAATGAAAAACTGTTTTTT	CASSEAGHRNEKLFF
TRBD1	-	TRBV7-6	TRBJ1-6	TGTGCCATAGGCGACAGGGTAAATTCACCCCTCCACTTT	CAIGDRVNSPLHF
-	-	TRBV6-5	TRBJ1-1	TGTGCCAGCAGTTACGGGAGGAACACTGAAGCTTTCTTT	CASSYGRNTEAFF
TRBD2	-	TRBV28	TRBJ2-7	TGTGCCAGCAGTTTAGGGGGGGACCTTTCCTACGAGCAGTACTTC	CASSLGGDLSYEQYF
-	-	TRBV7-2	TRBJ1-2	TGTGCCAGCAGCTTAGGTCAGGGACAAAACTATGGCTACACCTTC	CASSLGQGQNYGYTF
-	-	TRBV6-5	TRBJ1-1	TGTGCCAGCAGCACCCGTACGGACACTGAAGCTTTCTTT	CASSTRTDTEAFF
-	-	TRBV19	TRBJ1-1	TGTGCCAGTAGACCCCAGGTGGGGAGCGGGACTGAAGCTTTCTTT	CASRPQVGSGTEAFF
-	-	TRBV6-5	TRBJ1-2	TGTGCCAGCAGCCAGGCCTGGGGGCTCGGCTATGGCTACACCTTC	CASSQAWGLGYGYTF
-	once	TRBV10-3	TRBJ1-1	TGTGCCATCAGTGAGGAGGGCACTGAAGCTTTCTTT	CAISEEGTEAFF
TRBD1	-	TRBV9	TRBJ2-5	TGTGCCAGCAGCGTAGCTCAGGGACAGCCCCAAGAGACCCAGTACTTC	CASSVAQGQPQETQYF
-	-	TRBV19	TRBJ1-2	TGTGCCAGTAGTATAGTGGCAGGGGAGACTGGACTTTATGGCTACACCTTC	CASSIVAGETGLYGYTF
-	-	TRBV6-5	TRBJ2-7	TGTGCCAGCAGTAGGGGGACTATCGGTAACGAGCAGTACTTC	CASSRGTIGNEQYF
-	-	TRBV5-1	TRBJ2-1	TGCGCCAGCAGCTCCGGAAAAACTAGTTTTCCCTACAATGAGCAGTTCTTC	CASSSGKTSFPYNEQFF
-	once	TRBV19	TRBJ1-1	TGTGCCAGTAGTATGGGGGGACTCACTGAAGCTTTCTTT	CASSMGGLTEAFF
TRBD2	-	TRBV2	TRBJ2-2	TGTGCCAGCAGTTTCCTAGCGGAGTTAAACACCGGGGAGCTGTTTTTT	CASSFLAELNTGELFF
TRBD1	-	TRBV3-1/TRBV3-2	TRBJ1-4	TGTGCCAGCAGCCAAAGACAGGGACCTGAAAAACTGTTTTTT	CASSQRQGPEKLFF
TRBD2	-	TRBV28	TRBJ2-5	TGTGCCAGCAGTGGACTAGCGGGGGTGGGGGAGACCCAGTACTTC	CASSGLAGVGETQYF
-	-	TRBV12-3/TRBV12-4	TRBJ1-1	TGTGCCAGCAGCCGGGGGATGAACACTGAAGCTTTCTTT	CASSRGMNTEAFF
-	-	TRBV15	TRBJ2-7	TGTGCCACCAGCATTTACGAGGGAGACTACGAGCAGTACTTC	CATSIYEGDYEQYF